The 20 T cell receptor beta chains below come from one sample, sequenced in a study of beta chain features in type 1 diabetes. Notes on the study in general: All four CD4+ subsets of Type 1 diabetes patients contained TCRB CDR3s that were moderately but significantly shorter.

No antigens are known for them. Expressed TCRB transcripts were sequenced after all isolated RNA was converted to cDNA. Measured with immunoSEQ multiplex PCR; TCRdb has only the in-frame clones, and not every one. Of about 280,000 clones listed, over 12% were seen once; the top ten hold roughly 0.015%. Sequencing was carried out using naive CD4+ T cells from blood. These receptors were collected from a man between 18 and 35 years old with type 1 diabetes.

V is TRBV14 and J is TRBJ1-5, with D uncertain. Germline V CDR1 and CDR2: SGHDN, FVKESK. The CDR3 is 13 amino acids. Trimming shortened V by 2 bases and J by 5 bases, and 7 bases separated the two germline ends. This CDR3 reads CASSQYRDQPQHF. The CDR3 bases are TGTGCCAGCAGCCAATACCGGGATCAGCCCCAGCATTTT.

This clone turned up a few times. V gene TRBV5-1 combines with J gene TRBJ2-3, with 9 bases identical to TRBD2. This CDR3 is 13 amino acids long. Trimming at V came to 7 bases and at J to 4 bases, leaving 4 bases not matched to a gene. The germline CDR1 and CDR2 sequences are SGHRS and YFSETQ. The CDR3 here is CASRREGADTQYF. DNA for the CDR3: TGCGCCAGCCGGCGGGAGGGCGCAGATACGCAGTATTTT. Combining the CDR3 with reference TRBV5-1 and TRBJ2-3 gives the whole variable domain KAGVTQTPRYLIKTRGQQVTLSCSPISGHRSVSWYQQTPGQGLQFLFEYFSETQRNKGNFPGRFSGRQFSNSRSEMNVSTLELGDSALYLCASRREGADTQYFGPGTRLTVL.

V usage is TRBV9 and J usage is TRBJ2-3; TRBD2 agrees at 8 bases. The V segment lost 0 bases and the J segment 8 bases; nucleotides outside the gene matches: 5. This CDR3 is 14 amino acids long. Germline lookup yields CDR1 SGDLS and CDR2 YYNGEE. CDR3 region: CASSVDRGGRTQYF. CDR3 nucleotides: TGTGCCAGCAGCGTAGACCGGGGGGGGCGTACGCAGTATTTT.

On this clone: Germline and junction disagree at one end, which may indicate a read error. V and J are TRBV6-5 and TRBJ2-7; TRBD1 matches at 7 bases. Germline V gene lookup returns CDR1 MNHEY and CDR2 SVGAGI. The CDR3 loop spans 13 amino acids. The CDR3 DNA is TGTGCCATCAGTGCCGAGGGGGCGCGGGAGCAGTACTTC. The encoded protein is CAISAEGAREQYF.

The sample holds a few counts of this clone. The V gene is TRBV28, the J gene TRBJ2-7, with 9 positions matching TRBD2. With 4 bases clipped from V and 1 base from J, the junction kept 8 bases outside the gene matches. This CDR3 is built from 16 residues. Germline values: CDR1 MDHEN, CDR2 SYDVKM. The CDR3 sequence: CASSSPGTSLSYEQYF. For the CDR3, the DNA is TGTGCCAGCAGTTCCCCGGGGACTAGCCTTTCCTACGAGCAGTACTTC.

This clone turned up a few times. The V and J genes are TRBV7-2 and TRBJ2-7; D is uncertain. The CDR3 is made up of 12 amino acids. Germline assignment: CDR1 SGHTA and CDR2 FQGNSA. Trimming took off 5 bases at V and 3 bases at J, with 8 bases between the two ends. As DNA, the CDR3 is TGTGCCAGCAGCGTAGACAACTACGAGCAGTACTTC. It yields the protein CASSVDNYEQYF.

This clone was seen a few times. The genes are TRBV28 and TRBJ2-7, with TRBD2 matching over 16 bases. The germline V gene has CDR1 MDHEN and CDR2 SYDVKM. With V trimmed by 3 bases and J by 9 bases, 8 bases remained unmatched. The CDR3 is made up of 16 amino acids. DNA for the CDR3: TGTGCCAGCAGTTTCCTGGGACTAGCGGGGGGGACAAGGCAGTACTTC. This gives the protein CASSFLGLAGGTRQYF. Based on the CDR3 plus reference TRBV28 and TRBJ2-7, the full variable domain is DVKVTQSSRYLVKRTGEKVFLECVQDMDHENMFWYRQDPGLGLRLIYFSYDVKMKEKGDIPEGYSVSREKKERFSLILESASTNQTSMYLCASSFLGLAGGTRQYFGPGTRLTVT.

V gene TRBV7-2 combines with J gene TRBJ2-1; D gene uncertain. Germline CDR1 SGHTA, CDR2 FQGNSA. The CDR3 is 10 residues long. The V gene lost 6 bases and the J gene lost 9 bases, with 6 bases spanning the gap. The CDR3 region has the DNA TGTGCCAGCAGTCGACTTGAGCAGTTCTTC. This sequence encodes CASSRLEQFF.

This chain links TRBV19 with TRBJ1-2, with TRBD1 matching over 8 bases. The CDR3 consists of 15 residues. Germline assignment: CDR1 LNHDA and CDR2 SQIVND (reference sequence). With 9 bases clipped from V and 2 bases from J, the junction kept 11 bases outside the gene matches. In DNA, the CDR3 is TGTGCCAGCCAGACAGGGGCGGTTCGCAACTATGGCTACACCTTC. Translating it yields CASQTGAVRNYGYTF. Using reference TRBV19 and TRBJ1-2 for the parts outside the CDR3, the full variable domain is DGGITQSPKYLFRKEGQNVTLSCEQNLNHDAMYWYRQDPGQGLRLIYYSQIVNDFQKGDIAEGYSVSREKKESFPLTVTSAQKNPTAFYLCASQTGAVRNYGYTFGSGTRLTVV.

The chain joins TRBV12-5 to TRBJ1-1; 9 bases fit TRBD1. The ends lost 7 bases at V and 1 base at J; junction bases unmatched: 7. In germline, CDR1 is LGHNT, CDR2 FRNRAP. The CDR3 is 15 amino acids. The CDR3 loop is CASALGTGRNTEAFF. The DNA for the CDR3 is TGTGCTAGTGCCCTTGGGACAGGGAGGAACACTGAAGCTTTCTTT.

A few counts support this clone. This chain uses TRBV4-3 with TRBJ2-1; the D gene is possibly TRBD1 (6 bases). Trimming took off 4 bases at V and 0 bases at J, with 13 bases between the two ends. The CDR3 contains 16 residues. Germline lookup yields CDR1 LGHNA and CDR2 YSLEER. The CDR3 sequence: CASSLQGQYSYNEQFF. In DNA, the CDR3 is TGCGCCAGCAGCCTTCAAGGACAGTACTCCTACAATGAGCAGTTCTTC.

A few counts support this clone. J is TRBJ2-7 and V is TRBV28; D not certain. CDR1 MDHEN and CDR2 SYDVKM come from the germline V gene. There are 13 residues in the CDR3. The V and J ends lost 3 bases and 5 bases respectively, with 11 bases between them. The CDR3 loop reads CASSLAVVHEQYF. The CDR3 DNA reads as TGTGCCAGCAGTTTGGCAGTGGTCCACGAGCAGTACTTC.

This clone has only a few counts. The gene calls are TRBV28 and TRBJ2-7; D remains unclear. CDR1 is MDHEN, CDR2 SYDVKM, per germline. V lost 2 bases, J lost 4 bases, and 9 bases lay in between. The CDR3 has 13 residues. The CDR3: CASSLTPGYEQYF. DNA of the CDR3: TGTGCCAGCAGTTTAACGCCCGGTTACGAGCAGTACTTC.

J is TRBJ2-7 and V is TRBV28; 9 bases are a match to TRBD2. CDR1 and CDR2 (germline): MDHEN, SYDVKM. The CDR3 covers 15 residues. V gave up 4 bases and J gave up 2 bases; unmatched junction bases: 6. CDR3 in amino acids: CASSSPGLATYEQYF. The DNA for the CDR3 is TGTGCCAGCAGTTCACCGGGACTAGCTACCTACGAGCAGTACTTC.

V and J are TRBV6-5 and TRBJ2-3; 8 bases are a match to TRBD1. The V segment lost 0 bases and the J segment 2 bases; nucleotides outside the gene matches: 4. The CDR3 totals 16 residues. Germline V gene data show CDR1 as MNHEY and CDR2 as SVGAGI. The DNA for the CDR3 is TGTGCCAGCAGTTACTCTATTCAGGGGGCCACAGATACGCAGTATTTT. As protein: CASSYSIQGATDTQYF.

A few counts support this clone. V and J are TRBV18 and TRBJ1-1; tentatively, D is TRBD1 (5 bases). Germline values: CDR1 KGHSH, CDR2 LQKENI. The CDR3 loop spans 13 amino acids. The germline V and J ends were trimmed by 6 bases and 1 base, with 9 bases remaining between them. For the CDR3, the DNA is TGTGCCAGCTCTGGGGCAAGGAACACTGAAGCTTTCTTT. Protein product: CASSGARNTEAFF.

This clone was seen a handful of times. In nucleotides, the CDR3 is TGTGCCAGCAGCCGGAGACAGGGGGACTCCTACAATGAGCAGTTCTTC. Translated: CASSRRQGDSYNEQFF. This chain uses TRBV7-2 with TRBJ2-1; 9 nucleotides line up with TRBD1. V lost 5 bases and J lost 0; bases outside the gene matches: 5. Germline CDR1 is SGHTA and CDR2 is FQGNSA. The CDR3 has 16 amino acids.

The chain combines TRBV7-9 with TRBJ1-1; a weak D match, TRBD1 (5 bases). The CDR3 spans 14 residues. Trimming removed 2 bases from V and 0 bases from J, with 7 bases in between. CDR1 and CDR2 (germline): SEHNR, FQNEAQ (reference sequence). The CDR3 DNA follows: TGTGCCAGCAGCTTAAGACAGCTGAACACTGAAGCTTTCTTT. This codes for CASSLRQLNTEAFF.

The chain carries TRBV9 and TRBJ2-3; tentative D call: TRBD2 (6 bases). The CDR3 covers 16 residues. Per germline, CDR1 SGDLS and CDR2 YYNGEE. V shed 2 bases and J shed 0 bases, with 13 bases lying between them. Here the CDR3 DNA reads TGTGCCAGCAGCGTCCTCCCAGCGGGTAGCACAGATACGCAGTATTTT. Its translation is CASSVLPAGSTDTQYF.

V and J are TRBV4-2 and TRBJ2-3, with unresolved D. CDR1 is LGHNA, CDR2 YNFKEQ, per germline. The V gene lost 4 bases and the J gene lost 0 bases, with 11 bases spanning the gap. This CDR3 contains 15 residues. CDR3: CASSLNRISTDTQYF. The CDR3 DNA reads TGTGCCAGCAGCCTCAATAGAATAAGCACAGATACGCAGTATTTT.